The 32 T cell receptor beta chains given below trace back to one sample, sequenced in a study of T cells after yellow fever vaccination. TCRdb re-called the 5' RACE reads through MiXCR, storing one row per CDR3 protein. Of more than 90,000 distinct CDR3 sequences in the sample, roughly 7.9% were seen once. Sequencing was performed on CD4+ T cells sorted from PBMCs, taken roughly 47 days after the first yellow fever vaccination. The source is a young man who received the YFV17D yellow fever vaccine.

In this sample, this clonotype turned up a few times. The gene calls are TRBV3-1 and TRBJ2-3, with 7 nucleotides matching TRBD2. The CDR3 spans 16 residues. V lost 0 bases and J lost 3; bases outside the gene matches: 6. Germline loops: CDR1 LGHDT, CDR2 YNNKEL (reference sequence). CDR3 region: CASSQEGGMRTDTQYF. The CDR3 nucleotides read TGTGCCAGCAGCCAAGAGGGGGGGATGAGAACAGATACGCAGTATTTT.

This clonotype was recorded at least ten times. The genes are TRBV5-1 and TRBJ2-2, with a tentative D call TRBD2 (7 bases). The CDR3 consists of 14 residues. V was clipped by 5 bases and J by 3 bases, with 11 bases between them. Looked up from germline, CDR1 is SGHRS and CDR2 is YFSETQ. The CDR3, as DNA: TGCGCCAGCAGAGGGGGGGCGGACACCGGGGAGCTGTTTTTT. Translated: CASRGGADTGELFF.

In its sample, this clonotype was seen many times. The chain employs TRBV12-3 or TRBV12-4 and TRBJ1-6; D gene ambiguous. V was clipped by 2 bases and J by 3 bases, with 5 bases between them. This CDR3 contains 14 residues. CDR3 sequence (DNA): TGTGCCAGCAGTTTATCCAGCTATAATTCACCCCTCCACTTT. Translating gives CASSLSSYNSPLHF.

Ten or more counts support this clonotype. This chain connects TRBV4-2 to TRBJ2-5, with TRBD2 matching over 10 bases. The CDR3 extends over 18 amino acids. Per germline, CDR1 LGHNA and CDR2 YNFKEQ. Unmatched junction bases numbered 12, after V lost 4 bases and J lost 1 base. DNA of the CDR3: TGTGCCAGCAGCCTCGCTAGCGGGGGCTTTAGGGTCCAAGAGACCCAGTACTTC. The encoded protein is CASSLASGGFRVQETQYF.

This clonotype was recorded at least ten times. This chain links TRBV2 with TRBJ1-2; D call uncertain. Trimming shortened V by 2 bases and J by 5 bases, and 12 bases separated the two germline ends. The CDR3 consists of 14 residues. From germline, CDR1 is SNHLY and CDR2 FYNNEI. The CDR3 DNA is TGTGCCAGCAGTGAACTGGGCGTAGGGTATGGCTACACCTTC. Translation: CASSELGVGYGYTF.

In this sample, this clonotype turned up many times. The rearrangement links TRBV5-6 to TRBJ2-7, with D perhaps assigned TRBD1 or TRBD2 (5 bases each). The V end was cut by 1 base, the J end by 4 bases, with 15 bases between. CDR3 length equals 15 residues. CDR1 is SGHDT and CDR2 is YYEEEE in the germline V gene. The CDR3 nucleotides read TGTGCCAGCAGCTTGAAGTACCGGGGCCGTTACGAGCAGTACGTC. Translated, it gives CASSLKYRGRYEQYV.

This clonotype was recorded many times. The chain links TRBV19 to TRBJ1-5; D unresolved. The CDR3 is made up of 16 amino acids. The V end was cut by 3 bases, the J end by 2 bases, with 14 bases between. Germline V CDR1 and CDR2: LNHDA, SQIVND (reference sequence). The CDR3 nucleotides read TGTGCCAGTAGTATCCGACCCCCGAAGGGCAATCAGCCCCAGCATTTT. Translated, it gives CASSIRPPKGNQPQHF. Using reference TRBV19 and TRBJ1-5 for the parts outside the CDR3, the full variable domain is DGGITQSPKYLFRKEGQNVTLSCEQNLNHDAMYWYRQDPGQGLRLIYYSQIVNDFQKGDIAEGYSVSREKKESFPLTVTSAQKNPTAFYLCASSIRPPKGNQPQHFGDGTRLSIL.

This clonotype was observed at least ten times. V and J are TRBV4-3 and TRBJ1-2; D remains ambiguous. The CDR3 has 16 amino acids. Trimming left V 4 bases short and J 3 bases short, with 18 bases between. Per germline, CDR1 LGHNA and CDR2 YSLEER. This chain's CDR3 is CASSRLTGVAYYGYTF. CDR3 coding DNA: TGCGCCAGCAGCCGGCTAACCGGCGTTGCTTACTATGGCTACACCTTC.

This clonotype was detected many times. The J gene is TRBJ2-3, the V gene TRBV4-2; D is unresolved. Germline values: CDR1 LGHNA, CDR2 YNFKEQ. The CDR3 sequence is 12 residues long. Deletions cut 1 base from V and 5 bases from J, with 4 bases between. CDR3 in DNA: TGTGCCAGCAGCCAAGGCCTAGATACGCAGTATTTT. Translating it yields CASSQGLDTQYF.

This clonotype was detected many times. The chain combines TRBV3-1 with TRBJ2-2; D not resolved. Trimming shortened V by 5 bases and J by 6 bases, and 7 bases separated the two germline ends. Germline values: CDR1 LGHDT, CDR2 YNNKEL (reference sequence). The CDR3 is 12 residues long. The CDR3: CASSYTAGELFF. CDR3 nucleotide sequence: TGTGCCAGCAGCTATACGGCCGGGGAGCTGTTTTTT.

At least ten counts were recorded for this clonotype. This chain connects TRBV5-1 to TRBJ2-5; the D is unclear. The CDR3 is 14 residues long. Germline V gene lookup returns CDR1 SGHRS and CDR2 YFSETQ. The ends were cut back, 0 bases at V and 5 bases at J, with 11 bases in the middle. The CDR3 nucleotides are TGCGCCAGCAGCTTGGTTCCCCCCGGGGAGACCCAGTACTTC. Its translation: CASSLVPPGETQYF.

This clonotype has more than one count but fewer than ten. This rearrangement joins TRBV7-2 to TRBJ2-1; 16 bases are a match to TRBD2. The germline V gene encodes CDR1 SGHTA and CDR2 FQGNSA. There are 16 residues in the CDR3. With 4 bases clipped from V and 9 bases from J, the junction kept 6 bases outside the gene matches. DNA of the CDR3: TGTGCCAGCAGCTCGGGACTAGCGGGGGGGCAGAGTGAGCAGTTCTTC. Protein sequence: CASSSGLAGGQSEQFF.

This clonotype was observed at least ten times. This chain links TRBV7-3 with TRBJ2-7, with 7 positions matching TRBD2. The germline gives CDR1 SGHTA, CDR2 FQGTGA. J lost 1 base, V lost 1 base, and 4 bases had no gene match. The CDR3 consists of 15 residues. CDR3 in amino acids: CASSLSGGGSYEQYF. Written as DNA, the CDR3 is TGTGCCAGCAGCTTAAGTGGCGGGGGATCCTACGAGCAGTACTTC.

This clonotype was counted many times. J is TRBJ2-3 and V is TRBV11-2; 8 nucleotides match TRBD2. V was clipped by 3 bases and J by 3 bases; unmatched bases: 2. The germline CDR1 and CDR2 sequences are SGHAT and FQNNGV. The CDR3 is made up of 14 amino acids. The CDR3 nucleotides read TGTGCCAGCAGCTTTACGGGGGGGACAGATACGCAGTATTTT. Its translation is CASSFTGGTDTQYF.

This clonotype was recorded many times. The chain combines TRBV20-1 with TRBJ2-5; D unresolved. The germline gives CDR1 DFQATT, CDR2 SNEGSKA (reference sequence). This CDR3 has 14 residues. Trimming stripped 0 bases from V and 1 base from J, with 9 bases between. The CDR3 protein is CSARDVRVQETQYF. Here the CDR3 DNA reads TGCAGTGCTAGAGATGTTAGGGTCCAAGAGACCCAGTACTTC.

There are many counts of this clonotype. The chain combines TRBV9 with TRBJ2-1; 14 positions agree with TRBD2. CDR3 length: 15 residues. CDR1 and CDR2 from the germline V gene are SGDLS and YYNGEE. V lost 4 bases and J lost 9; bases outside the gene matches: 6. The CDR3: CASSPMGLAGAEQFF. CDR3 nucleotides: TGTGCCAGCAGCCCGATGGGACTAGCGGGGGCTGAGCAGTTCTTC.

This chain joins TRBV7-2 and TRBJ2-4; 8 bases map to TRBD1. J gave up 3 bases and V 5 bases, and 12 bases lay outside the gene matches. The germline CDR1 and CDR2 sequences are SGHTA and FQGNSA. This CDR3 contains 17 residues. As DNA, the CDR3 is TGTGCCAGCAGCCCCAGGGGGCAGGGGGCGATCAAAAACATTCAGTACTTC. It yields the protein CASSPRGQGAIKNIQYF.

The chain is built from TRBV12-3 or TRBV12-4 and TRBJ2-2, with 9 bases identical to TRBD2. The V gene end was trimmed by 2 bases and the J gene end by 1 base; junction bases not matched to a gene: 5. CDR3 length: 17 amino acids. CDR3 nucleotides: TGTGCCAGCAGTTTATGGGCGGGGGGGGAGAACACCGGGGAGCTGTTTTTT. Amino acid sequence: CASSLWAGGENTGELFF.

A word on this clonotype: Germline and junction disagree at one end, which may indicate a read error. The chain recombines TRBV7-3 with TRBJ2-3; tentative D call: TRBD2 (6 bases). This CDR3 comprises 17 residues. Germline-derived CDR1 and CDR2 are SGHTA and FQGTGA. The DNA for the CDR3 is TGTGCCATCAGCTTAAAGGCCGCCCGGCGGGGCCAAGATACGCAGTATTTT. Translation: CAISLKAARRGQDTQYF.

The table lists this clonotype with many counts. The chain links TRBV7-2 to TRBJ2-1, with 7 bases fitting TRBD1. CDR1 and CDR2 (germline): SGHTA, FQGNSA. Trimming at V came to 5 bases and at J to 7 bases, leaving 17 bases not matched to a gene. The CDR3 is 17 residues long. CDR3 residues: CASSPPGTASFKNEQFF. The DNA for the CDR3 is TGTGCCAGCAGCCCCCCCGGGACAGCTAGTTTTAAAAATGAGCAGTTCTTC.

In this sample, this clonotype turned up many times. The chain is built from TRBV4-2 and TRBJ2-5; 11 bases map to TRBD2. The CDR3 is 16 residues long. Germline-derived CDR1 and CDR2 are LGHNA and YNFKEQ. The trim removed 0 bases at V and 5 bases at J, leaving 5 bases unmatched. The CDR3 loop is CASSQDIAGGPETQYF. CDR3 DNA sequence: TGTGCCAGCAGCCAAGATATAGCGGGGGGGCCGGAGACCCAGTACTTC.

This clonotype was found a few times. The chain combines TRBV19 with TRBJ1-2; D is unresolved. Looked up from germline, CDR1 is LNHDA and CDR2 is SQIVND (reference sequence). The CDR3 runs to 17 residues. The V gene lost 4 bases and the J gene lost 0 bases, with 18 bases spanning the gap. This CDR3 is CASSKPSLSGTNYGYTF. DNA of the CDR3: TGTGCCAGTAGTAAGCCCTCCCTCTCAGGAACTAACTATGGCTACACCTTC.

This clonotype was seen a handful of times. The CDR3 protein is CATEGGGNTGELFF. The CDR3, as DNA: TGTGCCACCGAGGGCGGGGGCAACACCGGGGAGCTGTTTTTT. The chain recombines TRBV24-1 with TRBJ2-2; TRBD2 is a possible D gene (7 bases). With 9 bases removed from V and 2 bases from J, the gap between germline ends came to 12 bases. The germline CDR1 and CDR2 sequences are KGHDR and SFDVKD. This CDR3 is 14 amino acids long.

This clonotype has at least ten counts. The CDR3 loop reads CSGHEDSNQPQHF. For the CDR3, the DNA is TGCAGTGGACACGAGGATAGCAATCAGCCCCAGCATTTT. The chain couples TRBV20-1 to TRBJ1-5; D is unclear. The CDR3 runs 13 residues. Trimming cost V 7 bases and J 0 bases, with 10 bases left between them. The germline V gene encodes CDR1 DFQATT and CDR2 SNEGSKA (reference sequence).

On this clonotype itself: One base away lies a much larger clone, so this may be a sequencing read error. V gene TRBV4-2 combines with J gene TRBJ2-7; TRBD2 might be the D (8 bases). V was trimmed by 3 bases and J by 7 bases, leaving 22 bases between them. The germline CDR1 and CDR2 sequences are LGHNA and YNFKEQ. The CDR3 consists of 16 residues. CDR3 sequence: CASSHAGTRRRGEQYF. CDR3 sequence (DNA): TGTGCCAGCAGCCATGCCGGGACTAGACGCAGGGGGGAGCAGTACTTC.

This clonotype appeared many times. The V gene is TRBV10-3, the J gene TRBJ2-5; perhaps TRBD1 as D (5 bases). Germline CDR1 ENHRY, CDR2 SYGVKD. This CDR3 is built from 13 residues. V was trimmed by 2 bases and J by 1 base, leaving 5 bases between them. The CDR3 DNA reads TGTGCCATCAGTGAGGACAGCCAAGAGACCCAGTACTTC. This codes for CAISEDSQETQYF.

This clonotype was detected only a few times. V is TRBV28 and J is TRBJ1-2; D unclear. This CDR3 region has 14 residues. V was shortened by 3 bases and J by 4 bases, with 12 bases between the two germline ends. Germline CDR1 reads MDHEN; CDR2 reads SYDVKM. CDR3 sequence (DNA): TGTGCCAGCAGTTTGGGAGCGGTGGGCTATGGCTACACCTTC. This translates into CASSLGAVGYGYTF.

This clonotype has at least ten counts. This chain joins TRBV15 and TRBJ2-7, with TRBD1 identical over 9 bases. The CDR3 loop spans 15 amino acids. V was clipped by 5 bases and J by 7 bases; unmatched bases: 12. Germline lookup yields CDR1 LNHNV and CDR2 YYDKDF (reference sequence). The CDR3 sequence: CATSVIPGQGREQYV. CDR3 DNA sequence: TGTGCCACCAGCGTGATACCGGGACAGGGAAGGGAGCAGTACGTC.

This clonotype was picked up many times. The chain recombines TRBV7-3 with TRBJ2-2; tentatively, D is TRBD1 (5 bases). The germline CDR1 and CDR2 sequences are SGHTA and FQGTGA. The CDR3 covers 15 residues. Trimming took off 6 bases at V and 4 bases at J, with 15 bases between the two ends. The CDR3 region is CASSQVAGRTGELFF. CDR3 bases: TGTGCCAGCAGTCAAGTAGCAGGGCGCACCGGGGAGCTGTTTTTT.

This clonotype has at least ten counts. The rearrangement uses TRBV28 and TRBJ2-3, with 7 bases identical to TRBD1. The V segment lost 3 bases and the J segment 9 bases; nucleotides outside the gene matches: 6. Per the germline V gene, CDR1 is MDHEN and CDR2 is SYDVKM. CDR3 length: 13 residues. The CDR3 reads CASSFQGVRTQYF. CDR3 nucleotides: TGTGCCAGCAGTTTCCAGGGGGTCCGAACGCAGTATTTT.

This clonotype was recorded at least ten times. The rearrangement joins TRBV5-1 to TRBJ1-1, with D maybe TRBD1 (5 bases). Germline V gene data show CDR1 as SGHRS and CDR2 as YFSETQ. This CDR3 has 14 residues. The ends were cut back, 4 bases at V and 3 bases at J, with 13 bases in the middle. This CDR3 reads CASSTRGTYTEAFF. In DNA form, the CDR3 reads TGCGCCAGCAGCACAAGGGGAACGTACACTGAAGCTTTCTTT.

Many counts were recorded for this clonotype. The chain combines TRBV12-3 or TRBV12-4 with TRBJ2-5; D is unresolved. Trimming took 5 bases from V and 1 from J, leaving 11 bases between them. The CDR3 consists of 14 residues. This chain's CDR3 is CASSRSAGQETQYF. CDR3 nucleotides: TGTGCCAGCAGTCGTTCGGCAGGCCAAGAGACCCAGTACTTC.